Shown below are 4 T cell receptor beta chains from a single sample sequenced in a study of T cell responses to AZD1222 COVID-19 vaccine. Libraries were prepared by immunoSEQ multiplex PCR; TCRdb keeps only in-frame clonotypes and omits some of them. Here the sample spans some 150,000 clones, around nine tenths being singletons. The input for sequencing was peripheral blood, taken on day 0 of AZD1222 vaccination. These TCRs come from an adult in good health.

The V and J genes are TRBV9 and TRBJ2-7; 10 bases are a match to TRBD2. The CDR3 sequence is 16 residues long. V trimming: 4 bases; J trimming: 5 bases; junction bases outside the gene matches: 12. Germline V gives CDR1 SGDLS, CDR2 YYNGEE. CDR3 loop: CASSSQILAGVNEQYF. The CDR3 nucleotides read TGTGCCAGCAGCTCTCAAATCCTAGCGGGAGTTAACGAGCAGTACTTC. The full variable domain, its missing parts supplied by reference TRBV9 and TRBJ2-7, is DSGVTQTPKHLITATGQRVTLRCSPRSGDLSVYWYQQSLDQGLQFLIQYYNGEERAKGNILERFSAQQFPDLHSELNLSSLELGDSALYFCASSSQILAGVNEQYFGPGTRLTVT.

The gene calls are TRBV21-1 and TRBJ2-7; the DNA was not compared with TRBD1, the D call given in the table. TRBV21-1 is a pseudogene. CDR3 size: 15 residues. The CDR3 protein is CASSKESGLSYEQYF. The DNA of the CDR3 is TGTGCCAGCAGCAAAGAGTCAGGTCTCTCCTACGAGCAGTACTTC.

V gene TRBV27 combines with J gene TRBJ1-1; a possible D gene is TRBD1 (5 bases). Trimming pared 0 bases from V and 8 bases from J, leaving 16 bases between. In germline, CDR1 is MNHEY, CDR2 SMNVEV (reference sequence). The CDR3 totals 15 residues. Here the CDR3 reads CASSLSWGVAGEAFF. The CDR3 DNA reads TGTGCCAGCAGTTTATCGTGGGGGGTGGCAGGGGAAGCTTTCTTT.

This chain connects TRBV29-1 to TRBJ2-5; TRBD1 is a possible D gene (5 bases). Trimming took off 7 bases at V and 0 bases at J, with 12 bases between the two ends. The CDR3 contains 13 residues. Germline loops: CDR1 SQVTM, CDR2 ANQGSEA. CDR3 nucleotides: TGCAGCGGAACGACAGTAAACCAAGAGACCCAGTACTTC. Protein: CSGTTVNQETQYF. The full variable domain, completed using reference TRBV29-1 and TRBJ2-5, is SAVISQKPSRDICQRGTSLTIQCQVDSQVTMMFWYRQQPGQSLTLIATANQGSEATYESGFVIDKFPISRPNLTFSTLTVSNMSPEDSSIYLCSGTTVNQETQYFGPGTRLLVL.